The following is a TCR beta chain sequence with its context. This sample is part of a study of CD8 T cells in Susac syndrome. Random hexamers were used to reverse transcribe roughly 0.45 to 1 ug of RNA. Each CDR3 protein is one row after TCRdb ran MiXCR on the immunoSEQ multiplex PCR reads. The sample contains 160,000 or so distinct CDR3 sequences, roughly 95% of which appear only once. V lost 5 bases and J lost 0; bases outside the gene matches: 14. Germline values: CDR1 SGHVS, CDR2 FQNEAQ. The CDR3 is 20 residues long. The sequence was obtained from a human donor in good health. Sequenced material: CD4+ T cells from PBMCs. The rearrangement joins TRBV7-8 to TRBJ2-2; 11 bases map to TRBD2. The CDR3 is CASSPYLLLAGGPNTGELFF. In DNA form, the CDR3 reads TGTGCCAGCAGCCCGTACCTCCTCCTAGCGGGGGGCCCGAACACCGGGGAGCTGTTTTTT.